The 23 T cell receptor beta chains reported below all come from one sample, sequenced in a study of blood T cells in healthy people across ages. A second PCR of about 7 to 12 cycles used a sample-barcoded 5' primer and a J-beta primer mix. MiXCR, applied by TCRdb to the 5' RACE reads, yields one record per CDR3 protein. The table records 1.5 million to 2 million distinct CDR3 sequences, roughly two fifths of them present only once. The sample comprised blood. The receptors shown here come from a human donor in good health.

The genes are TRBV5-1 and TRBJ2-1; weak D call: TRBD2 (6 bases). This CDR3 has 15 amino acids. V shed 2 bases and J shed 7 bases, with 16 bases lying between them. CDR1 SGHRS and CDR2 YFSETQ come from the germline V gene. DNA for the CDR3: TGCGCCAGCAGCTTCGGACGGGGGACCAGGAATGAGCAGTTCTTC. Amino acids: CASSFGRGTRNEQFF.

Remarks on this clonotype: One junction end disagrees with the germline gene, perhaps due to a read error. This chain connects TRBV7-2 to TRBJ2-1, with TRBD2 identical over 12 bases. CDR1 SGHTA and CDR2 FQGNSA come from the germline V gene. CDR3 length: 14 amino acids. CDR3 bases: TGTGCCACCGTGACTAGCGGGGGCTTGGGTGAGCGGTTCTTC. Its protein is CATVTSGGLGERFF.

The chain links TRBV20-1 to TRBJ1-4, with D hard to call. The CDR3 contains 10 residues. The germline V gene encodes CDR1 DFQATT and CDR2 SNEGSKA (reference sequence). Between the trimmed V and J ends, which lost 6 bases and 5 bases, there was a span of 4 bases. The CDR3 DNA follows: TGCAGTGCCCCAAATGAAAAACTGTTTTTT. Encoded protein: CSAPNEKLFF.

This chain links TRBV6-5 with TRBJ2-5; weak D call: TRBD2 (5 bases). Trimming took 0 bases from V and 5 from J, leaving 13 bases between them. The V gene's germline CDR1 is MNHEY and CDR2 SVGAGI. This CDR3 spans 15 amino acids. In DNA form, the CDR3 reads TGTGCCAGCAGTTACTCCGGACGGACGGGGGAGACCCAGTACTTC. Translated: CASSYSGRTGETQYF.

As to this clonotype: The junction departs from germline at one end; a sequencing error may be responsible. The rearrangement links TRBV2 to TRBJ2-4; either TRBD1 or TRBD2 may fit D (7 bases each). CDR1 and CDR2 (germline): SNHLY, FYNNEI. CDR3 length: 15 residues. In DNA, the CDR3 is TGTGCCAGCACTGAACAGGGAGGGACAGCAAACATTCAGTACTTC. Protein sequence: CASTEQGGTANIQYF.

The genes are TRBV3-1 and TRBJ1-3, with a weak D call TRBD1 (5 bases). Germline loops: CDR1 LGHDT, CDR2 YNNKEL (reference sequence). Trimming left V 1 base short and J 0 bases short, with 7 bases between. The CDR3 runs to 15 residues. CDR3 sequence reads: CASSQGTGSGNTIYF. Here the CDR3 DNA reads TGTGCCAGCAGCCAAGGCACAGGCTCTGGAAACACCATATATTTT.

The gene calls are TRBV11-2 and TRBJ2-5, with D tentatively TRBD2 (8 bases). V gave up 8 bases and J gave up 2 bases, with 18 bases separating them. The CDR3 totals 15 residues. From germline, CDR1 is SGHAT and CDR2 FQNNGV. Written as DNA, the CDR3 is TGTGCCAGCGCCGGGAGGGGGCAGGTGCAAGAGACCCAGTACTTC. Protein: CASAGRGQVQETQYF.

The chain recombines TRBV5-5 with TRBJ2-3; D is possibly TRBD2 (5 bases). V dropped 1 base and J dropped 9 bases, with 12 bases sitting between them. The CDR3 is made up of 13 amino acids. Germline values: CDR1 SGHKS, CDR2 YYEKEE (reference sequence). CDR3 DNA: TGTGCCAGCAGCTTGACCCCGCCGGGGACGCAGTATTTT. Translated: CASSLTPPGTQYF.

This clonotype was counted only a few times. CDR3 amino acids: CAGSRSRLPGANVLTF. CDR3 nucleotide sequence: TGTGCCGGGAGTAGGAGCCGCCTCCCTGGGGCCAACGTCCTGACTTTC. The chain combines TRBV7-8 with TRBJ2-6, with D possibly being TRBD2 (5 bases). CDR1 and CDR2 (germline): SGHVS, FQNEAQ. V gave up 11 bases and J gave up 2 bases, with 19 bases separating them. The CDR3 has 16 amino acids.

This clonotype was recorded a few times. The V and J genes are TRBV3-1 and TRBJ2-1, with D perhaps matching TRBD2 (6 bases). Trimming stripped 1 base from V and 6 bases from J, with 10 bases between. Germline V gene sequence: CDR1 LGHDT, CDR2 YNNKEL (reference sequence). The CDR3 runs 14 residues. CDR3 DNA: TGTGCCAGCAGCCAAGCAACGGGACTCAATGAGCAGTTCTTC. It specifies CASSQATGLNEQFF.

The chain uses TRBV27 and TRBJ1-4; 8 bases match TRBD1. The germline gives CDR1 MNHEY, CDR2 SMNVEV (reference sequence). The trim removed 5 bases at V and 8 bases at J, leaving 7 bases unmatched. CDR3 length: 14 residues. CDR3 residues: CASSPQDRAEKLFF. The CDR3 coding sequence is TGTGCCAGCAGTCCGCAGGACAGGGCAGAAAAACTGTTTTTT.

This clonotype showed up just a few times. The CDR3 coding sequence is TGCGCCAGCAGCCCTCTGGATAGCGGGGACCCCACAGATACGCAGTATTTT. This encodes CASSPLDSGDPTDTQYF. This sequence joins TRBV4-3 and TRBJ2-3; 8 bases map to TRBD2. The germline V gene encodes CDR1 LGHNA and CDR2 YSLEER. The CDR3 runs to 17 residues. J lost 2 bases, V lost 4 bases, and 11 bases had no gene match.

The chain uses TRBV20-1 and TRBJ2-1; 7 nucleotides agree with TRBD2. Germline assignment: CDR1 DFQATT and CDR2 SNEGSKA (reference sequence). This CDR3 is built from 14 residues. J was trimmed by 4 bases and V by 6 bases; bases with no gene match: 9. This CDR3 reads CSARDYAKYNEQFF. CDR3 DNA sequence: TGCAGTGCAAGGGACTACGCTAAGTACAATGAGCAGTTCTTC.

The V call is TRBV5-1, the J call TRBJ2-6, with a weak D call TRBD1 (6 bases). This CDR3 is 15 amino acids long. Germline V lookup: CDR1 SGHRS, CDR2 YFSETQ. V lost 7 bases and J 0 bases, leaving 11 bases between the germline ends. The CDR3 sequence is CASQTGASGANVLTF. The CDR3 coding sequence is TGCGCCAGCCAGACAGGCGCCTCTGGGGCCAACGTCCTGACTTTC.

The chain joins TRBV20-1 to TRBJ1-1, with no clear D. The germline gives CDR1 DFQATT, CDR2 SNEGSKA (reference sequence). Trimming stripped 6 bases from V and 6 bases from J, with 14 bases between. The CDR3 length is 12 residues. The CDR3 bases are TGCAGTGCGAGTCGAAAAGCGGCTGAAGCTTTCTTT. Amino acids: CSASRKAAEAFF.

The genes are TRBV7-2 and TRBJ1-5, with D possibly TRBD1 on 6 matching bases. Trimming took off 8 bases at V and 6 bases at J, with 20 bases between the two ends. The CDR3 loop spans 15 amino acids. The germline V gene encodes CDR1 SGHTA and CDR2 FQGNSA. CDR3 bases: TGTGCCAGCGGACCGAACACAGGGTTCGGTCAGCCCCAGCATTTT. This translates into CASGPNTGFGQPQHF.

The V and J genes are TRBV6-2 or TRBV6-3 and TRBJ1-4; unclear D gene. Between the trimmed V and J ends, which lost 0 bases and 10 bases, there was a span of 9 bases. Germline CDR1 MNHEY, CDR2 SVGEGT. The CDR3 runs 13 residues. For the CDR3, the DNA is TGTGCCAGCAGTTACTCGGGGTTGGGAAAACTGTTTTTT. As protein: CASSYSGLGKLFF.

This clonotype was detected only a few times. The genes are TRBV11-1 and TRBJ2-3, with D possibly TRBD1 on 5 matching bases. Germline CDR1 SGHAT, CDR2 FQDESV (reference sequence). The CDR3 totals 15 residues. Between the trimmed V and J ends, which lost 3 bases and 4 bases, there was a span of 14 bases. The CDR3: CASSLNRFAPDTQYF. DNA of the CDR3: TGTGCCAGCAGCTTGAACAGGTTCGCGCCAGATACGCAGTATTTT. The complete variable domain, with remaining parts taken from reference TRBV11-1 and TRBJ2-3, reads EAEVAQSPRYKITEKSQAVAFWCDPISGHATLYWYRQILGQGPELLVQFQDESVVDDSQLPKDRFSAERLKGVDSTLKIQPAELGDSAMYLCASSLNRFAPDTQYFGPGTRLTVL.

A word on this clonotype: The junction differs from germline at one of its ends, possibly a read error. The J gene is TRBJ2-2, the V gene TRBV29-1; 8 bases line up with TRBD2. The CDR3 has 15 amino acids. Germline loops: CDR1 SQVTM, CDR2 ANQGSEA. DNA for the CDR3: TGCAGCGCTAAAAGGGCGGGGGGCCTCACCGGGGAGCGGTTTTTT. It translates to CSAKRAGGLTGERFF.

This chain joins TRBV27 and TRBJ2-7; no definite D call. V was clipped by 4 bases and J by 1 base, with 8 bases between them. Germline CDR1 and CDR2: MNHEY and SMNVEV (reference sequence). CDR3 length equals 13 residues. The CDR3 loop reads CASSSEWSYEQYF. CDR3 sequence (DNA): TGTGCCAGCAGTTCGGAATGGTCCTACGAGCAGTACTTC.

The chain links TRBV3-1 to TRBJ2-3; 10 bases agree with TRBD2. The CDR3 sequence is 15 residues long. V gave up 3 bases and J gave up 4 bases; unmatched junction bases: 4. Per germline, CDR1 LGHDT and CDR2 YNNKEL (reference sequence). The CDR3 DNA sequence: TGTGCCAGCAGCCAGGACCTAGCGGGGGCAGATACGCAGTATTTT. Translating gives CASSQDLAGADTQYF.

V is TRBV10-3 and J is TRBJ1-1; possible D gene TRBD1, 5 bases. The CDR3 has 13 residues. V was trimmed by 8 bases and J by 2 bases, leaving 12 bases between them. Looked up from germline, CDR1 is ENHRY and CDR2 is SYGVKD. The CDR3 here is CAIGYGANTEAFF. CDR3 nucleotides: TGTGCCATCGGCTATGGGGCAAACACTGAAGCTTTCTTT.

The chain joins TRBV5-5 to TRBJ2-4, with TRBD1 identical over 8 bases. Unmatched junction bases numbered 6, after V lost 4 bases and J lost 0 bases. Germline loops: CDR1 SGHKS, CDR2 YYEKEE (reference sequence). The CDR3 is 16 residues long. The CDR3 reads CASSPGTGVAKNIQYF. The CDR3 DNA reads TGTGCCAGCAGCCCGGGGACAGGAGTAGCCAAAAACATTCAGTACTTC. The full variable domain, in which reference TRBV5-5 and TRBJ2-4 provide the parts outside the CDR3, is DAGVTQSPTHLIKTRGQQVTLRCSPISGHKSVSWYQQVLGQGPQFIFQYYEKEERGRGNFPDRFSARQFPNYSSELNVNALLLGDSALYLCASSPGTGVAKNIQYFGAGTRLSVL.